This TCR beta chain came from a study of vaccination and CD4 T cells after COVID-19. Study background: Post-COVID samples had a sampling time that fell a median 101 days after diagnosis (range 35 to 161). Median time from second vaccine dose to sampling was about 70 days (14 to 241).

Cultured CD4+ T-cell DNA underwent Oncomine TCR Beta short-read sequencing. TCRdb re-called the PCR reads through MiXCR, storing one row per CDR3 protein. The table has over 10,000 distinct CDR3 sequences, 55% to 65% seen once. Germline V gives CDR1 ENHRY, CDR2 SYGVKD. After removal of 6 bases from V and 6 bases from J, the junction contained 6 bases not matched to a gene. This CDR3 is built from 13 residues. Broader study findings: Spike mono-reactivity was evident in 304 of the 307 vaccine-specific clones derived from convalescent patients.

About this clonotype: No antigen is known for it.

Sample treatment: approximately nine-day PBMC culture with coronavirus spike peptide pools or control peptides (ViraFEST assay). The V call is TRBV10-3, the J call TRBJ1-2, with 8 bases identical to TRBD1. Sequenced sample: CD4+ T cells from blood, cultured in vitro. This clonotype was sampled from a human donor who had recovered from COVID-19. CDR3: CAISPQDRDGYTF. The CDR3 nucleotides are TGTGCCATCAGCCCACAGGACAGGGATGGCTACACCTTC.